This T cell receptor (beta chain) is drawn from a study of OX40 agonist ivuxolimab in advanced cancers. General observations from the study: On average, CD8+ T cells had more expanded clones than CD4+. Clonal expansion was among the lowest in partial responders at 0.1-3.0 mg/kg, especially CD8+.

About this clone: Its antigen is not identified.

V was shortened by 6 bases and J by 6 bases, with 7 bases between the two germline ends. This CDR3 is built from 11 residues. Per germline, CDR1 MNHNY and CDR2 SVGAGI (reference sequence). Sequencing used immunoSEQ multiplex PCR; TCRdb keeps in-frame clones, though not all of them. The sample records 50,000 to 80,000 clones, approximately 89% being singletons. The chain recombines TRBV6-6 with TRBJ2-3; D possibly corresponds to TRBD2 (5 bases). This clonotype originated in an adult with an advanced solid tumor such as melanoma, head and neck, liver or kidney cancer. Sample: CD4+ or CD8+ T cells sorted from blood, taken in a trial of the OX40 agonist ivuxolimab. CDR3 protein: CASSPGDTQYF. In DNA, the CDR3 is TGTGCCAGCAGCCCGGGGGATACGCAGTATTTT.